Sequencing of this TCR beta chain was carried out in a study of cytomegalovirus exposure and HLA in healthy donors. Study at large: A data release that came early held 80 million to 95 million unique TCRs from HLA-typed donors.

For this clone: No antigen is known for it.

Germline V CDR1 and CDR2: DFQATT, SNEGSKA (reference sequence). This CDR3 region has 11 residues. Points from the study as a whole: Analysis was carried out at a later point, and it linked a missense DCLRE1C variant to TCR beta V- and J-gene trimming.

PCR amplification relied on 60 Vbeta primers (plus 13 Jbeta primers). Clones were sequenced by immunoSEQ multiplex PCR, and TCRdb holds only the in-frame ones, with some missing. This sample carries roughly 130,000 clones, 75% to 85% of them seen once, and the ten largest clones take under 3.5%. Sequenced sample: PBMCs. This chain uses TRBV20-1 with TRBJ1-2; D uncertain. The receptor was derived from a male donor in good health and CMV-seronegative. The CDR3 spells CRVPLTYGYTF. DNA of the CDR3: TGCAGGGTCCCTCTGACATATGGCTACACCTTC.